These T cell receptor beta chains were read from a single sample in a study of T cell responses to AZD1222 COVID-19 vaccine. Profiled with immunoSEQ multiplex PCR; TCRdb holds only in-frame clones, not every one. The data contain 100,000 to 130,000 clones, roughly 90% of them singletons. The specimen comprised peripheral blood, sampled on day 0 of AZD1222 vaccination. The receptors derive from an adult in good health. Both conserved end residues are part of each CDR3. A D gene is named only where the DNA matches it firmly. The size of a clone is reported for some rows only, either as once, few or many, or as a class for expanded clones.

V gene	D gene	CDR3 length	clone size	J gene	CDR3 DNA	CDR3 protein
TRBV6-2/TRBV6-3	NA	15	NA	TRBJ1-4	TGTGCCAGCAGTTACGGTTCTACCGGGAATGAAAAACTGTTTTTT	CASSYGSTGNEKLFF
TRBV3-1/TRBV3-2	NA	17	NA	TRBJ1-1	TGTGCCAGCAGCCAAGAAAACAGACAGGCCGGTGGGAATGAAGCTTTCTTT	CASSQENRQAGGNEAFF
TRBV3-1/TRBV3-2	NA	14	once	TRBJ1-2	TGTGCCAGCAGCCAATTACCCGGACGCTATGGCTACACCTTC	CASSQLPGRYGYTF
TRBV4-1	NA	14	few	TRBJ2-1	TGCGCCAGCAGCCAGCCCAGGCAGCACAATGAGCAGTTCTTC	CASSQPRQHNEQFF
TRBV3-1/TRBV3-2	TRBD1	21	NA	TRBJ1-2	TGTGCCAGCAGCCAACAACTCGAACGGAGGGACAGGGAACATTTGGGCTATGGCTACACCTTC	CASSQQLERRDREHLGYGYTF
TRBV7-8	NA	15	many	TRBJ1-4	TGTGCCAGCAGCTTAAATGGGGGGACTAATGAAAAACTGTTTTTT	CASSLNGGTNEKLFF
TRBV6-4	TRBD1	16	NA	TRBJ2-6	TGTGCCAGCAGTCCACAGGGGTTGGCTGGGGCCAACGTCCTGACTTTC	CASSPQGLAGANVLTF
TRBV6-2/TRBV6-3	NA	16	NA	TRBJ2-2	TGTGCCAGCAGTCCCTCCAGGGGGGGGAACACCGGGGAGCTGTTTTTT	CASSPSRGGNTGELFF
TRBV3-1/TRBV3-2	NA	14	NA	TRBJ1-5	TGTGCCAGCAGCCAGGGGGAGAACAATCAGCCCCAGCATTTT	CASSQGENNQPQHF
TRBV5-1	TRBD1	15	NA	TRBJ2-2	TGCGCCAGCAGCCTGGACAGGGGGAACACCGGGGAGCTGTTTTTT	CASSLDRGNTGELFF
TRBV4-1	NA	14	NA	TRBJ1-2	TGCGCCAGCAGCCAAGTGTCCGGGAACTATGGCTACACCTTC	CASSQVSGNYGYTF
TRBV7-2	NA	15	once	TRBJ1-3	TGTGCCAGCAGCATTAGTGGTTTCTCTGGAAACACCATATATTTT	CASSISGFSGNTIYF
TRBV7-6	NA	15	NA	TRBJ2-3	TGTGCCAGCAGTTTAACGAGGGGGAGCACAGATACGCAGTATTTT	CASSLTRGSTDTQYF
TRBV10-3	NA	14	NA	TRBJ2-5	TGTGCCATCAGTGAGAACGCAGGATCAGAGACCCAGTACTTC	CAISENAGSETQYF
TRBV15	NA	18	NA	TRBJ1-1	TGTGCCACCAGCAGAGATCTTTCCCGGAAAGGGTTGGCCCCCGAAGCTTTCTTT	CATSRDLSRKGLAPEAFF
TRBV4-3	NA	14	NA	TRBJ1-1	TGCGCCAGCAGCCCCTACACAATAGGTGGTGAAGCTTTCTTT	CASSPYTIGGEAFF